Shown below are 16 T cell receptor beta chains from a single sample sequenced in a study of T cells expressing NK-cell markers. From the 5' RACE reads, TCRdb lists one entry per CDR3 protein and no DNA. The sample includes roughly 350,000 distinct CDR3 sequences. Sequences were obtained from blood T cells: a sorted CD56 or NKG2C T cell subset, CD4+ or CD8+ T cells, or bulk PBMC T cells (not recorded which). These receptor sequences come from a man between 18 and 69 years old in good health.

CDR3 amino acids: CASSTPGSSGNNEQFF. The genes are TRBV6-1 and TRBJ2-1; TCRdb picks TRBD2, but there is no DNA to check that call. There are 16 residues in the CDR3. Germline CDR1 is MNHNS and CDR2 is SASEGT.

The rearrangement links TRBV18 to TRBJ2-1; the D gene TCRdb calls, TRBD1, cannot be checked with no DNA. CDR3 length: 17 residues. Germline assignment: CDR1 KGHSH and CDR2 LQKENI. CDR3 loop: CASSPPRDRGNYNEQFF.

The chain combines TRBV12-3 or TRBV12-4 with TRBJ1-4. The CDR3 runs to 15 residues. The CDR3 protein is CASRKTAATNEKLFF.

V usage is TRBV20-1 and J usage is TRBJ1-1. Germline CDR1 and CDR2: DFQATT and SNEGSKA (reference sequence). The CDR3 is made up of 12 amino acids. CDR3 loop: CSASRVNTEAFF.

The rearrangement links TRBV5-1 to TRBJ2-1. In germline, CDR1 is SGHRS, CDR2 YFSETQ. CDR3 length equals 16 residues. The CDR3 loop is CASSVKGLTGYNEQFF.

V usage is TRBV18 and J usage is TRBJ2-3. The CDR3 sequence is 15 residues long. Germline CDR1 is KGHSH and CDR2 is LQKENI. The CDR3 region is CASSQEKTIADTQYF.

This CDR3 is CASGPGTPYSYNEQFF. The chain links TRBV12-5 to TRBJ2-1; TCRdb's D call of TRBD1 is untestable without DNA. Germline V CDR1 and CDR2: LGHNT, FRNRAP. There are 16 residues in the CDR3.

The chain links TRBV28 to TRBJ2-7. CDR3 size: 14 residues. Germline V CDR1 and CDR2: MDHEN, SYDVKM. CDR3 region: CASSLYIQLYEQYF. Full variable domain (rest looked up from reference TRBV28 and TRBJ2-7): DVKVTQSSRYLVKRTGEKVFLECVQDMDHENMFWYRQDPGLGLRLIYFSYDVKMKEKGDIPEGYSVSREKKERFSLILESASTNQTSMYLCASSLYIQLYEQYFGPGTRLTVT.

The gene calls are TRBV5-1 and TRBJ2-5; the D call of TRBD1 rests on TCRdb alone, since no DNA is present to check it. The CDR3 loop spans 19 amino acids. Germline assignment: CDR1 SGHRS and CDR2 YFSETQ. The CDR3 loop reads CASSPPGTEGLAGLMSQYF.

The V gene is TRBV7-9, the J gene TRBJ1-3; the D call from TCRdb, TRBD1, cannot be confirmed without DNA. The CDR3 sequence is 16 residues long. The germline V gene has CDR1 SEHNR and CDR2 FQNEAQ (reference sequence). The CDR3 is CASSPRQGAEGNTIYF. Looking up the rest from reference TRBV7-9 and TRBJ1-3 gives the full variable domain: DTGVSQNPRHKITKRGQNVTFRCDPISEHNRLYWYRQTLGQGPEFLTYFQNEAQLEKSRLLSDRFSAERPKGSFSTLEIQRTEQGDSAMYLCASSPRQGAEGNTIYFGEGSWLTVV.

The rearrangement joins TRBV9 to TRBJ2-1; TCRdb names TRBD1, which stays unverified in the absence of DNA. CDR1 is SGDLS, CDR2 YYNGEE, per germline. CDR3 length: 17 residues. The CDR3 sequence is CASSVGTGESSYNEQFF. The entire variable domain, with the rest obtained from reference TRBV9 and TRBJ2-1, is as follows: DSGVTQTPKHLITATGQRVTLRCSPRSGDLSVYWYQQSLDQGLQFLIQYYNGEERAKGNILERFSAQQFPDLHSELNLSSLELGDSALYFCASSVGTGESSYNEQFFGPGTRLTVL.

V usage is TRBV6-2 or TRBV6-3 and J usage is TRBJ2-1; TCRdb's D gene call, TRBD2, goes unchecked for lack of DNA. The CDR3 contains 15 residues. Germline V gene lookup returns CDR1 MNHEY and CDR2 SVGEGT. This chain's CDR3 is CASSYGSSGYNEQFF.

This sequence joins TRBV12-3 or TRBV12-4 and TRBJ2-7; the TCRdb call, TRBD1, lacks DNA for checking. The CDR3 extends over 14 amino acids. This CDR3 is CASSEDRYTYEQYF.

CDR3 amino acids: CASSQVLGAETQYF. This sequence joins TRBV3-1 and TRBJ2-5; checking the TCRdb D call of TRBD1 is not possible without DNA. CDR1 and CDR2 from the germline V gene are LGHDT and YNNKEL (reference sequence). The CDR3 sequence is 14 residues long.

The chain joins TRBV25-1 to TRBJ1-4; with no DNA, the TCRdb D assignment of TRBD1 cannot be verified. CDR3 length: 16 amino acids. Per germline, CDR1 MGHDK and CDR2 SYGVNS. The CDR3 sequence is CASSLGVRGQGEKLFF. The full variable domain, its missing parts supplied by reference TRBV25-1 and TRBJ1-4, is EADIYQTPRYLVIGTGKKITLECSQTMGHDKMYWYQQDPGMELHLIHYSYGVNSTEKGDLSSESTVSRIRTEHFPLTLESARPSHTSQYLCASSLGVRGQGEKLFFGSGTQLSVL.

The chain uses TRBV12-3 or TRBV12-4 and TRBJ2-7. This CDR3 contains 14 residues. CDR3 loop: CASSLGNGRYEQYF.